The 4 T cell receptor beta chains presented below share a single source sample, sequenced in a study of blood T cell repertoires in COVID-19. Produced via immunoSEQ multiplex PCR; TCRdb's table is partial and in-frame only. This repertoire shows 95,000 to 150,000 clones, around three quarters found once; its top ten account for 16%. Sequencing was performed on peripheral blood. The receptors derive from a man in his 60s with active or convalescent COVID-19.

The V call is TRBV9, the J call TRBJ2-1; TRBD1 is a possible D gene (6 bases). The CDR3 consists of 15 residues. Looked up from germline, CDR1 is SGDLS and CDR2 is YYNGEE. With 2 bases removed from V and 3 bases from J, the gap between germline ends came to 12 bases. CDR3 DNA sequence: TGTGCCAGCAGCGTGGGTTTAGGGGGCTACAATGAGCAGTTCTTC. It yields the protein CASSVGLGGYNEQFF.

The chain couples TRBV24-1 to TRBJ2-2, with 11 positions matching TRBD2. V dropped 0 bases and J dropped 7; count of bases not matched to a gene: 9. The CDR3 extends over 18 amino acids. Per the germline V gene, CDR1 is KGHDR and CDR2 is SFDVKD. The CDR3 loop reads CATSDLIAGGEFHGELFF. The CDR3 region has the DNA TGTGCCACCAGTGATTTGATAGCGGGAGGGGAGTTTCACGGGGAGCTGTTTTTT.

The chain links TRBV19 to TRBJ1-5; perhaps TRBD1 as D (5 bases). Germline assignment: CDR1 LNHDA and CDR2 SQIVND (reference sequence). The CDR3 runs to 16 residues. The ends were cut back, 7 bases at V and 3 bases at J, with 19 bases in the middle. The CDR3 DNA is TGTGCCAGTATAAGGGCTGGCGCAGGGAACAATCAGCCCCAGCATTTT. Translated: CASIRAGAGNNQPQHF.

This chain connects TRBV29-1 to TRBJ2-5; possible D gene TRBD2, 6 bases. Trimming removed 4 bases at V and 4 bases at J, with 13 bases between. There are 13 residues in the CDR3. The germline CDR1 and CDR2 sequences are SQVTM and ANQGSEA. The CDR3, as DNA: TGCAGCGTTGGGGAGGACGGAGGAGAGACCCAGTACTTC. Translating gives CSVGEDGGETQYF.